The 17 T cell receptor beta chains listed next were all sequenced from one sample in a study of control samples from healthy donors and cancer patients. The assay was immunoSEQ multiplex PCR, and TCRdb's table has in-frame clones only and misses some. Of 100,000 to 150,000 clones in the sample, around 92% were seen once. The specimen sequenced was PBMCs. These receptors came from a man older than 75 with head and neck cancer.

The chain combines TRBV19 with TRBJ2-1, with 13 bases identical to TRBD2. The junction had 14 bases not matched to a gene; V was cut back by 6 bases and J by 9 bases. This CDR3 has 17 residues. Germline V lookup: CDR1 LNHDA, CDR2 SQIVND (reference sequence). Written as DNA, the CDR3 is TGTGCCAGTAGCCCTCTGAGGACTAGCGGGAGATCCGGTGAGCAGTTCTTC. Translating gives CASSPLRTSGRSGEQFF.

The chain recombines TRBV11-2 with TRBJ2-1, with no clear D. The CDR3 sequence is 13 residues long. Between the trimmed V and J ends, which lost 4 bases and 4 bases, there was a span of 8 bases. CDR1 and CDR2 from the germline V gene are SGHAT and FQNNGV. The CDR3 region has the DNA TGTGCCAGCAGCTCCGACGTGTACAATGAGCAGTTCTTC. Protein product: CASSSDVYNEQFF.

CDR3: CASRGTGATEAFF. The CDR3 nucleotides read TGTGCCAGCAGGGGCACAGGTGCCACTGAAGCTTTCTTT. This sequence joins TRBV12-3 or TRBV12-4 and TRBJ1-1, with D maybe TRBD1 (5 bases). This CDR3 is 13 amino acids long. Trimming pared 6 bases from V and 4 bases from J, leaving 12 bases between.

The chain links TRBV5-8 to TRBJ2-7; 7 nucleotides align to TRBD1. This CDR3 has 14 amino acids. CDR1 is SGHTS and CDR2 is YDEGEE in the germline V gene. Losses at the gene ends were 4 bases for V and 6 bases for J; bases not matched to a gene: 10. The CDR3 DNA reads TGTGCCAGCAGCCCAGAAAAGACAGGGCTCGAGCAGTACTTC. Translating gives CASSPEKTGLEQYF.

V gene TRBV5-4 combines with J gene TRBJ2-4; the match to TRBD2 covers 14 bases. Losses at the gene ends were 4 bases for V and 0 bases for J; bases not matched to a gene: 12. The length of the CDR3 is 20 residues. Germline V gene sequence: CDR1 SGHNT, CDR2 YYREEE (reference sequence). The CDR3 spells CASSPRGTSGGSLAKNIQYF. The DNA of the CDR3 is TGTGCCAGCAGCCCCCGAGGGACTAGCGGGGGAAGCCTAGCCAAAAACATTCAGTACTTC.

The chain joins TRBV19 to TRBJ2-7; D is unresolved. The CDR3 loop spans 14 amino acids. Trimming shortened V by 1 base and J by 5 bases, and 12 bases separated the two germline ends. In germline, CDR1 is LNHDA, CDR2 SQIVND (reference sequence). The DNA for the CDR3 is TGTGCCAGTAGTATAGTACTGGCCTACGACGAGCAGTACTTC. As protein: CASSIVLAYDEQYF.

V gene TRBV5-6 combines with J gene TRBJ2-5; D remains ambiguous. The germline V gene encodes CDR1 SGHDT and CDR2 YYEEEE. V lost 0 bases, J lost 5 bases, and 14 bases lay in between. CDR3 length: 15 residues. The CDR3 DNA sequence: TGTGCCAGCAGCTTGGATCTGATTACATCGGAGACCCAGTACTTC. Translating it yields CASSLDLITSETQYF.

This sequence joins TRBV4-1 and TRBJ2-3, with D tentatively TRBD1 or TRBD2 (5 bases each). The germline V gene encodes CDR1 MGHRA and CDR2 YSYEKL. Trimming took 5 bases from V and 6 from J, leaving 18 bases between them. CDR3 length: 15 amino acids. Here the CDR3 reads CASSSRDLRSDTQYF. In nucleotides, the CDR3 is TGCGCCAGCAGCTCCCGGGACCTCCGCTCGGATACGCAGTATTTT.

The V and J genes are TRBV27 and TRBJ2-1; 11 bases match TRBD2. CDR3 length: 15 residues. Germline trimming cut 5 bases from V and 4 bases from J; bases unmatched to any gene: 4. Per the germline V gene, CDR1 is MNHEY and CDR2 is SMNVEV (reference sequence). This CDR3 is CASSPRTSGYNEQFF. DNA for the CDR3: TGTGCCAGCAGTCCCAGGACTAGCGGGTACAATGAGCAGTTCTTC.

V and J are TRBV13 and TRBJ2-3; 8 bases agree with TRBD2. V lost 5 bases and J lost 1; bases outside the gene matches: 5. This CDR3 is built from 15 residues. The germline gives CDR1 PRHDT, CDR2 FYEKMQ (reference sequence). CDR3 nucleotide sequence: TGTGCCAGCAGCCCACCGGGACTAGGCACAGATACGCAGTATTTT. It is translated as CASSPPGLGTDTQYF.

The chain has TRBV7-8 and TRBJ2-7; TRBD2 matches 7 bases. The germline gives CDR1 SGHVS, CDR2 FQNEAQ. The J segment lost 2 bases and the V segment lost 5 bases, leaving 6 bases of the junction unmatched. The CDR3 is 14 residues long. The CDR3 DNA sequence: TGTGCCAGCAGCCCAAGGGAGGGAACCTACGAGCAGTACTTC. It encodes CASSPREGTYEQYF.

The chain is built from TRBV9 and TRBJ2-1; D unclear. V was clipped by 2 bases and J by 3 bases, with 9 bases between them. In germline, CDR1 is SGDLS, CDR2 YYNGEE. This CDR3 has 14 amino acids. The DNA for the CDR3 is TGTGCCAGCAGCGTCGGTGTCCGCTACAATGAGCAGTTCTTC. It translates to CASSVGVRYNEQFF.

The rearrangement joins TRBV4-1 to TRBJ2-1, with D perhaps given as TRBD1 or TRBD2 (5 bases each). The V and J ends lost 3 bases and 0 bases respectively, with 12 bases between them. CDR1 and CDR2 (germline): MGHRA, YSYEKL. This CDR3 spans 16 amino acids. CDR3 sequence: CASSHRQRGSYNEQFF. CDR3 sequence (DNA): TGCGCCAGCAGCCACCGACAGAGGGGCTCCTACAATGAGCAGTTCTTC.

The chain is built from TRBV5-1 and TRBJ2-7; weak D call: TRBD2 (5 bases). The germline CDR1 and CDR2 sequences are SGHRS and YFSETQ. V dropped 3 bases and J dropped 4 bases, with 5 bases sitting between them. This CDR3 has 11 residues. The CDR3 region is CASSSGYEQYF. As DNA, the CDR3 is TGCGCCAGCAGCTCGGGGTACGAGCAGTACTTC.

This sequence joins TRBV2 and TRBJ2-7, with D unresolved. CDR1 is SNHLY, CDR2 FYNNEI, per germline. The CDR3 has 15 amino acids. Trimming took 2 bases from V and 0 from J, leaving 11 bases between them. CDR3 sequence: CASSELNSLSYEQYF. CDR3 in DNA: TGTGCCAGCAGTGAATTGAACAGCCTCTCCTACGAGCAGTACTTC.

The CDR3 spells CASSLELAGTYNEQFF. CDR3 coding DNA: TGCGCCAGCAGCTTGGAGCTAGCGGGGACCTACAATGAGCAGTTCTTC. The J gene is TRBJ2-1, the V gene TRBV5-1; TRBD2 matches 9 bases. Trimming removed 0 bases from V and 2 bases from J; junction bases left unmatched: 3. Per the germline V gene, CDR1 is SGHRS and CDR2 is YFSETQ. CDR3 length: 16 residues.

In this sample, this clone turned up once. This chain joins TRBV27 and TRBJ1-5, with D tentatively TRBD1 (5 bases). The ends were cut back, 4 bases at V and 7 bases at J, with 8 bases in the middle. The CDR3 length is 12 residues. CDR1 MNHEY and CDR2 SMNVEV come from the germline V gene (reference sequence). The CDR3 protein is CASSSRDQPQHF. CDR3 in DNA: TGTGCCAGCAGTTCCAGGGACCAGCCCCAGCATTTT.